A selection of T cell receptor beta chains follows, all from one sample in a study of blood T cells in healthy people across ages. MiXCR was run by TCRdb on the 5' RACE reads, yielding one entry per CDR3 protein. The sample consists of 1,500,000 or so distinct CDR3 sequences, 59% of them appearing once. Sequenced sample: blood. Receptor source: a man between 18 and 35 years old in good health. Each CDR3 is given without its conserved first and last residue. The order of the fields is J gene, V gene, CDR3 protein.

TRBJ2-1 TRBV6-6 ASSLPQGGEQF
TRBJ2-1 TRBV11-2 ASSSSAGSYNEQF
TRBJ2-7 TRBV7-9 ASSTQDHEQY
TRBJ2-7 TRBV6-5 ASSYSWGTNSYEQY
TRBJ2-1 TRBV29-1 SVEGRSAESSYNEQF
. TRBV5-6 ASSKERGLSYEQY
TRBJ1-4 TRBV20-1 SAKRQGREKLF
TRBJ2-4 TRBV20-1 SARDPPQQY
TRBJ2-1 TRBV29-1 SVGAYEQF
TRBJ2-3 TRBV4-1 ASSQEIGVSDTQY
. TRBV20-1 SAPGQGDYEQY
TRBJ2-7 TRBV28 ASSPPRGSSTYEQY
TRBJ2-1 TRBV5-1 ASSLDVGRRDEQF
TRBJ2-5 TRBV29-1 SVERGWEQY
TRBJ1-2 TRBV3-1 ASSPKSVVSYGYT
TRBJ2-7 TRBV5-1 ASSSVVGGYEQY
TRBJ1-1 TRBV29-1 SVHRTGSATEAF
TRBJ1-2 TRBV12-3/TRBV12-4 ASSLGTGYNYGYT
TRBJ2-1 TRBV28 ASSSLSGTGSNNEQF
TRBJ1-2 TRBV6-2/TRBV6-3 ASSSLRDTNYGYT
TRBJ1-2 TRBV2 ASSNFDSLHGYT
TRBJ2-7 TRBV20-1 SARTGLLVDEQY
TRBJ2-3 TRBV29-1 SAQVLAGPSDTQY
TRBJ2-5 TRBV4-3 ASSQGIVVQETQY
TRBJ2-7 TRBV14 ASSTPQSPQY
TRBJ2-1 TRBV20-1 SARAPGSEQF
TRBJ1-4 TRBV12-3/TRBV12-4 ASSLAMGGSHEKLF